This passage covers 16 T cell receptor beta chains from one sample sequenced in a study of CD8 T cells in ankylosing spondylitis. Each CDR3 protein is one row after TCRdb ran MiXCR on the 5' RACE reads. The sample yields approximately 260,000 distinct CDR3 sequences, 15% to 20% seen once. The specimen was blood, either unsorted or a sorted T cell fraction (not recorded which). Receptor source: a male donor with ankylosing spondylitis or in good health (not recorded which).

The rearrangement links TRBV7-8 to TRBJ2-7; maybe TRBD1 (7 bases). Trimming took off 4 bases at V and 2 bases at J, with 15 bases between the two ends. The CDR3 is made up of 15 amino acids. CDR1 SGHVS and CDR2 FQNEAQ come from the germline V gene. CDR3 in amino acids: CASSSGDRLAYEQYF. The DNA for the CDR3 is TGTGCCAGCAGCTCGGGGGACAGATTGGCCTACGAGCAGTACTTC.

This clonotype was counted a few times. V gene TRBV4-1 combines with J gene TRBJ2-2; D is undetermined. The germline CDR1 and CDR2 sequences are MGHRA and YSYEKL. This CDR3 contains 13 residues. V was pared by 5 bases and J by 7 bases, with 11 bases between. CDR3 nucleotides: TGCGCCAGCAGCACTCACATGGGCGGGGAGCTGTTTTTT. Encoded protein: CASSTHMGGELFF.

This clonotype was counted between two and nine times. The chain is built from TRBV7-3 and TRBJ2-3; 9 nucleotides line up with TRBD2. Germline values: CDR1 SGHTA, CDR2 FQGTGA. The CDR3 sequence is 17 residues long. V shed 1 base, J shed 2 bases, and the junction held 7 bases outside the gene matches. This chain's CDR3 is CASSLNPLAGLTDTQYF. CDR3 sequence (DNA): TGTGCCAGCAGCTTAAATCCCCTAGCGGGGCTCACAGATACGCAGTATTTT.

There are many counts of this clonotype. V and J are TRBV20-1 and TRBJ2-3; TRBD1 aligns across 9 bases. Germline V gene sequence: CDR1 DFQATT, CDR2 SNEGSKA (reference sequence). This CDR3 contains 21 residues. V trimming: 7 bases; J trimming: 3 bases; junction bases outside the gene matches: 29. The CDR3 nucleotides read TGCAGTGTTGTACCGGGACAGGGTGTTTTCGGCGAGCCAATTAGGACAGATACGCAGTATTTT. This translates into CSVVPGQGVFGEPIRTDTQYF.

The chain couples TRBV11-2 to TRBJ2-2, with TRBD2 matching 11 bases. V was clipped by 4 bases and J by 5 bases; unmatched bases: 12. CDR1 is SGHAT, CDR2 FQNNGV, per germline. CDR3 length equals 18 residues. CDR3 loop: CASSSIPRGLAATGELFF. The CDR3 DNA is TGTGCCAGCAGCTCCATACCCAGGGGACTAGCGGCAACCGGGGAGCTGTTTTTT.

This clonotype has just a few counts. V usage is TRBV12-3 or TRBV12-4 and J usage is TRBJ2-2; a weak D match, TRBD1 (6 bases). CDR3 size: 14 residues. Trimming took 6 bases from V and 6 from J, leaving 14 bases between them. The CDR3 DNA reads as TGTGCCAGCAGACCACCCAGACAGGCCGGGGAGCTGTTTTTT. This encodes CASRPPRQAGELFF.

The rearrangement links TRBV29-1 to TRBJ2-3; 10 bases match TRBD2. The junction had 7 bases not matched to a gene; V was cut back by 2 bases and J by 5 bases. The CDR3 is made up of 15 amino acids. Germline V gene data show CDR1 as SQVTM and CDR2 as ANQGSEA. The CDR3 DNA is TGCAGCGTTGAACTAGCGGGAGAGGAGGAAGATACGCAGTATTTT. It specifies CSVELAGEEEDTQYF.

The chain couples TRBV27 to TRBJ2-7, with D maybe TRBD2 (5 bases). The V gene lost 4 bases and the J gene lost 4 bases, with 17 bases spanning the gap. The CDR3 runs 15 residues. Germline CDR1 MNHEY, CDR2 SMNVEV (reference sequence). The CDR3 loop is CASSSGVGRRYEQYF. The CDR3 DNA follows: TGTGCCAGCAGTTCCGGTGTGGGGAGAAGGTACGAGCAGTACTTC.

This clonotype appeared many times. The CDR3 spells CASSPIRGGTDTQYF. As DNA, the CDR3 is TGTGCCAGCAGTCCGATTCGGGGAGGGACAGATACGCAGTATTTT. The chain recombines TRBV12-3 or TRBV12-4 with TRBJ2-3, with 7 bases fitting TRBD2. The V and J ends lost 5 bases and 3 bases, in that order; junction bases with no gene match: 8. This CDR3 comprises 15 residues.

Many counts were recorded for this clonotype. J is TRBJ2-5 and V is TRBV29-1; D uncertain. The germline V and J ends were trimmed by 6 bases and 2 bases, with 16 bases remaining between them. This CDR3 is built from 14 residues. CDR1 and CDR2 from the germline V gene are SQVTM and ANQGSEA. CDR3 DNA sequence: TGCAGCGTCCGGTTAGGGTTCTCTCAAGAGACCCAGTACTTC. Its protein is CSVRLGFSQETQYF.

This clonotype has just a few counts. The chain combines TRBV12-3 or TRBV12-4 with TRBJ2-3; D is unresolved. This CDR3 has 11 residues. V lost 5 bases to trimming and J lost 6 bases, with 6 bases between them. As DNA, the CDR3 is TGTGCCAGCAGTCCCAGCGATACGCAGTATTTT. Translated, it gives CASSPSDTQYF.

For the CDR3, the DNA is TGCGCCAGCAGCTTGATAATCGGAGAAGGGGGCGACTCTGGGGCCAACGTCCTGACTTTC. Encoded protein: CASSLIIGEGGDSGANVLTF. The chain joins TRBV5-1 to TRBJ2-6; 7 positions match TRBD1. The junction had 13 bases not matched to a gene; V was cut back by 1 base and J by 0 bases. Germline V gives CDR1 SGHRS, CDR2 YFSETQ. CDR3 size: 20 residues.

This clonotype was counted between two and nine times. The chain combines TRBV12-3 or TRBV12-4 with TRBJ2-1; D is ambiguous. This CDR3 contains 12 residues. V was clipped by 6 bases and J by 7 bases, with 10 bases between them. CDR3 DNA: TGTGCCAGCAGCTCAAACGCTAATGAGCAGTTCTTC. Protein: CASSSNANEQFF.

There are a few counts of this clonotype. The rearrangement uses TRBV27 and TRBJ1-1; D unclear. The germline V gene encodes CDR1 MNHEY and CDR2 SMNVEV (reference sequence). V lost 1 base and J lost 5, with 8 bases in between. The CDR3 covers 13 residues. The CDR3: CASSLLAGTEAFF. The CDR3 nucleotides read TGTGCCAGCAGTTTATTAGCAGGTACTGAAGCTTTCTTT.

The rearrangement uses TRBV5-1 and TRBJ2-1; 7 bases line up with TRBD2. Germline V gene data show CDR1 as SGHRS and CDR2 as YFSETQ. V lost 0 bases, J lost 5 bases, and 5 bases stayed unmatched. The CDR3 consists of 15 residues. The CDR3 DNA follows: TGCGCCAGCAGCTTGGAACTAGCGCGTAACAATGAGCAGTTCTTC. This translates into CASSLELARNNEQFF.

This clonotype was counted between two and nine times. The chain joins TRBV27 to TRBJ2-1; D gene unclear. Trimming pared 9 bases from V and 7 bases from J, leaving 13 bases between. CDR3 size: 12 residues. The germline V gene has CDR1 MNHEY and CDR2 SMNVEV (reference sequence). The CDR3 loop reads CASAEGVNEQFF. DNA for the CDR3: TGTGCCAGTGCGGAAGGAGTTAATGAGCAGTTCTTC.